These 22 T cell receptor beta chains originate from one sample sequenced in a study of cytomegalovirus exposure and HLA in healthy donors. Primers included in the PCR were 60 Vbeta and 13 Jbeta primers. The data were produced by immunoSEQ multiplex PCR, yet TCRdb's version contains in-frame clones alone and is incomplete. The repertoire consists of approximately 120,000 clones, with approximately 80% occurring once and the leading ten covering around 4%. Sequencing was performed on PBMCs. All receptors derive from a man aged 40-55 years in good health and CMV-seronegative.

By share, this clone ranks as medium-sized. Additional DNA sequences in this sample encode the identical CDR3. J is TRBJ1-1 and V is TRBV4-3; D is ambiguous. With 1 base removed from V and 5 bases from J, the gap between germline ends came to 11 bases. Germline CDR1 reads LGHNA; CDR2 reads YSLEER. The CDR3 has 14 residues. The CDR3 nucleotides are TGCGCCAGCAGCCAAGGGGGAGGAGGGACTGAAGCTTTCTTT. This gives the protein CASSQGGGGTEAFF.

This rearrangement joins TRBV7-3 to TRBJ1-5; D may be TRBD1 (6 bases). The germline V and J ends were trimmed by 3 bases and 3 bases, with 12 bases remaining between them. From germline, CDR1 is SGHTA and CDR2 FQGTGA. The CDR3 runs to 15 residues. In nucleotides, the CDR3 is TGTGCCAGCAGCTTGGGGGCCTATACCAATCAGCCCCAGCATTTT. It encodes CASSLGAYTNQPQHF. The full variable domain, completed using reference TRBV7-3 and TRBJ1-5, is GAGVSQTPSNKVTEKGKYVELRCDPISGHTALYWYRQSLGQGPEFLIYFQGTGAADDSGLPNDRFFAVRPEGSVSTLKIQRTERGDSAVYLCASSLGAYTNQPQHFGDGTRLSIL.

The gene calls are TRBV4-1 and TRBJ2-2; 9 bases align to TRBD2. The length of the CDR3 is 17 residues. From germline, CDR1 is MGHRA and CDR2 YSYEKL. The J segment lost 5 bases and the V segment lost 4 bases, leaving 11 bases of the junction unmatched. This CDR3 is CASSPQWRGGFTGELFF. Written as DNA, the CDR3 is TGCGCCAGCAGCCCGCAGTGGCGGGGGGGCTTTACCGGGGAGCTGTTTTTT.

The rearrangement links TRBV6-1 to TRBJ1-2; no definite D call. Germline lookup yields CDR1 MNHNS and CDR2 SASEGT. V shed 7 bases and J shed 4 bases, with 16 bases lying between them. CDR3 size: 14 residues. The CDR3 protein is CASTQTYSFYGYTF. CDR3 bases: TGTGCCAGCACCCAAACGTACAGTTTCTATGGCTACACCTTC.

The chain uses TRBV6-6 and TRBJ1-1; D gene uncertain. There are 12 residues in the CDR3. Looked up from germline, CDR1 is MNHNY and CDR2 is SVGAGI (reference sequence). The V end lost 6 bases, the J end lost 10 bases, and 15 bases lay between the germline ends. CDR3 protein: CASRQSSVGAFF. The CDR3 DNA reads as TGTGCCAGCAGACAGAGTAGTGTCGGAGCTTTCTTT.

In this sample, this clone turned up a few times. This chain uses TRBV6-4 with TRBJ2-3; 10 bases fit TRBD2. The J segment lost 3 bases and the V segment lost 4 bases, leaving 4 bases of the junction unmatched. The germline V gene encodes CDR1 MRHNA and CDR2 SNTAGT. This CDR3 has 15 amino acids. In DNA form, the CDR3 reads TGTGCCAGCAGTGCGCTAGCGGGGGAGACAGATACGCAGTATTTT. Translation gives CASSALAGETDTQYF.

This chain uses TRBV4-1 with TRBJ2-4; TRBD2 matches 7 bases. Germline lookup yields CDR1 MGHRA and CDR2 YSYEKL. The J segment lost 1 base and the V segment lost 0 bases, leaving 12 bases of the junction unmatched. The CDR3 totals 19 residues. CDR3 DNA sequence: TGCGCCAGCAGCCAAGAGGGCGGAAACTTCGGGGGGGCCAAAAACATTCAGTACTTC. This sequence encodes CASSQEGGNFGGAKNIQYF.

CDR3 protein: CASSQDRVGGLEQYF. DNA for the CDR3: TGTGCCAGCAGCCAAGATCGCGTCGGGGGTCTCGAGCAGTACTTC. This chain connects TRBV4-2 to TRBJ2-7; TRBD2 is a possible D gene (6 bases). The V gene lost 0 bases and the J gene lost 6 bases, with 15 bases spanning the gap. Germline V gives CDR1 LGHNA, CDR2 YNFKEQ. This CDR3 spans 15 amino acids.

This chain connects TRBV5-1 to TRBJ2-7, with D maybe TRBD1 (6 bases). The CDR3 extends over 16 amino acids. Between the trimmed V and J ends, which lost 0 bases and 3 bases, there was a span of 16 bases. Germline loops: CDR1 SGHRS, CDR2 YFSETQ. Here the CDR3 DNA reads TGCGCCAGCAGCTTGGAATTCCCGGGACAACACTACGAGCAGTACTTC. Protein product: CASSLEFPGQHYEQYF.

CDR3 residues: CASSITGIDQPQHF. In DNA form, the CDR3 reads TGTGCCAGCAGTATTACAGGGATTGATCAGCCCCAGCATTTT. This rearrangement joins TRBV6-5 to TRBJ1-5; perhaps TRBD1 as D (6 bases). Trimming took off 5 bases at V and 5 bases at J, with 13 bases between the two ends. The CDR3 covers 14 residues. Germline V lookup: CDR1 MNHEY, CDR2 SVGAGI.

DNA of the CDR3: TGCGCCAGCAGCCCGTACCTCCCAGGGTCCGTCACAGATACGCAGTATTTT. Translated: CASSPYLPGSVTDTQYF. This chain joins TRBV4-3 and TRBJ2-3, with a possible D match to TRBD1 (5 bases). V lost 4 bases, J lost 2 bases, and 19 bases lay in between. This CDR3 is built from 17 residues. CDR1 and CDR2 (germline): LGHNA, YSLEER.

This chain joins TRBV18 and TRBJ2-5; the D gene is possibly TRBD1 (5 bases). V was pared by 1 base and J by 2 bases, with 11 bases between. The CDR3 loop spans 15 amino acids. CDR1 is KGHSH and CDR2 is LQKENI in the germline V gene. This CDR3 reads CASSPQRKGQETQYF. The DNA of the CDR3 is TGTGCCAGCTCACCACAGAGAAAGGGGCAAGAGACCCAGTACTTC.

V usage is TRBV29-1 and J usage is TRBJ1-5; 7 nucleotides line up with TRBD1. V lost 6 bases and J lost 6; bases outside the gene matches: 8. CDR1 and CDR2 (germline): SQVTM, ANQGSEA. The CDR3 has 13 residues. CDR3 in amino acids: CSVETGVGQPQHF. CDR3 DNA: TGCAGCGTCGAAACAGGGGTCGGTCAGCCCCAGCATTTT.

The chain recombines TRBV5-1 with TRBJ2-5, with 9 bases fitting TRBD1. This CDR3 is 14 amino acids long. With V trimmed by 4 bases and J by 5 bases, 6 bases remained unmatched. CDR1 and CDR2 from the germline V gene are SGHRS and YFSETQ. This CDR3 reads CASSPTGGRETQYF. DNA for the CDR3: TGCGCCAGCAGCCCTACAGGGGGCCGGGAGACCCAGTACTTC.

The chain has TRBV5-4 and TRBJ2-2; D is unclear. Per germline, CDR1 SGHNT and CDR2 YYREEE (reference sequence). With 0 bases removed from V and 3 bases from J, the gap between germline ends came to 6 bases. The CDR3 loop spans 14 amino acids. DNA for the CDR3: TGTGCCAGCAGCTTGGTGGCGGACACCGGGGAGCTGTTTTTT. It is translated as CASSLVADTGELFF. Using reference TRBV5-4 and TRBJ2-2 for the parts outside the CDR3, the full variable domain is ETGVTQSPTHLIKTRGQQVTLRCSSQSGHNTVSWYQQALGQGPQFIFQYYREEENGRGNFPPRFSGLQFPNYSSELNVNALELDDSALYLCASSLVADTGELFFGEGSRLTVL.

The chain's CDR3 is CASSYLLGTGELFF. CDR3 bases: TGTGCCAGCAGTTACCTTCTCGGCACCGGGGAGCTGTTTTTT. This chain uses TRBV6-6 with TRBJ2-2; D is unclear. The germline V gene has CDR1 MNHNY and CDR2 SVGAGI (reference sequence). The CDR3 has 14 amino acids. V lost 2 bases and J 4 bases, leaving 8 bases between the germline ends.

This rearrangement joins TRBV11-2 to TRBJ1-2, with TRBD1 matching 8 bases. The ends lost 6 bases at V and 4 bases at J; junction bases unmatched: 7. Germline values: CDR1 SGHAT, CDR2 FQNNGV. The CDR3 sequence is 14 residues long. This CDR3 reads CASRVSGGGYGYTF. DNA of the CDR3: TGTGCCAGCAGGGTATCAGGGGGCGGCTATGGCTACACCTTC.

This clone was seen a handful of times. The CDR3 DNA reads as TGTGCCAGCGGACGGACAGGGTCCTACGAGCAGTACTTC. Protein product: CASGRTGSYEQYF. The chain is built from TRBV6-5 and TRBJ2-5; the match to TRBD1 covers 8 bases. The end of the DNA aligns better with TRBJ2-7, so the J call may be wrong. CDR1 MNHEY and CDR2 SVGAGI come from the germline V gene. The CDR3 consists of 13 residues.

The V gene is TRBV11-3, the J gene TRBJ2-7, with TRBD1 matching 9 bases. From germline, CDR1 is SGHNT and CDR2 YENEEA. After removal of 3 bases from V and 5 bases from J, the junction contained 2 bases not matched to a gene. The CDR3 consists of 13 residues. The CDR3 DNA reads as TGTGCCAGCAGCTTGAGACAGGGGGACGAGCAGTACTTC. Protein sequence: CASSLRQGDEQYF. Supplemented by reference TRBV11-3 and TRBJ2-7, the full variable domain reads EAGVVQSPRYKIIEKKQPVAFWCNPISGHNTLYWYLQNLGQGPELLIRYENEEAVDDSQLPKDRFSAERLKGVDSTLKIQPAELGDSAVYLCASSLRQGDEQYFGPGTRLTVT.

This rearrangement joins TRBV2 to TRBJ1-1; no reliable D call. This CDR3 has 14 residues. V was shortened by 6 bases and J by 0 bases, with 11 bases between the two germline ends. Germline values: CDR1 SNHLY, CDR2 FYNNEI. CDR3 DNA sequence: TGTGCCAGCAGGGGCAGTAGTATGAACACTGAAGCTTTCTTT. Its protein product is CASRGSSMNTEAFF. Based on the CDR3 plus reference TRBV2 and TRBJ1-1, the full variable domain is EPEVTQTPSHQVTQMGQEVILRCVPISNHLYFYWYRQILGQKVEFLVSFYNNEISEKSEIFDDQFSVERPDGSNFTLKIRSTKLEDSAMYFCASRGSSMNTEAFFGQGTRLTVV.

The chain combines TRBV5-1 with TRBJ2-1, with 12 bases matching TRBD2. Germline CDR1 SGHRS, CDR2 YFSETQ. Germline trimming cut 2 bases from V and 5 bases from J; bases unmatched to any gene: 2. This CDR3 is built from 15 residues. The CDR3 nucleotides are TGCGCCAGCAGCTTACTAGCGGGGGGACACAATGAGCAGTTCTTC. It encodes CASSLLAGGHNEQFF.

The gene calls are TRBV29-1 and TRBJ2-7; D may be TRBD1 (6 bases). Between the trimmed V and J ends, which lost 2 bases and 1 base, there was a span of 21 bases. The CDR3 runs to 17 residues. From germline, CDR1 is SQVTM and CDR2 ANQGSEA. CDR3 sequence (DNA): TGCAGCGTTGAAAAGTTTTCCTCGGACAGCTGGTCCTACGAGCAGTACTTC. It specifies CSVEKFSSDSWSYEQYF.